The next 17 T cell receptor beta chains were all read from a single sample in a study of T cell responses to AZD1222 COVID-19 vaccine. Sequencing was performed with immunoSEQ multiplex PCR; in TCRdb, only in-frame clones are kept and a portion is missing. The profile shows 57,000 or so clones, about 74% of them singletons. The sequencing used peripheral blood, collected 28 days after the second AZD1222 dose. Receptors were obtained from an adult who received the AZD1222 COVID-19 vaccine.

This clone was observed a few times. The CDR3 sequence: CASSPTGSRNQPQHF. CDR3 nucleotide sequence: TGTGCCAGCAGTCCGACAGGGTCGCGCAATCAGCCCCAGCATTTT. The chain links TRBV6-2 or TRBV6-3 to TRBJ1-5, with TRBD1 matching over 7 bases. The length of the CDR3 is 15 residues. V lost 5 bases, J lost 2 bases, and 6 bases stayed unmatched. Germline V lookup: CDR1 MNHEY, CDR2 SVGEGT.

The V and J genes are TRBV11-2 and TRBJ2-2; tentatively, D is TRBD1 or TRBD2 (5 bases each). Deletions cut 2 bases from V and 4 bases from J, with 14 bases between. Germline V gene sequence: CDR1 SGHAT, CDR2 FQNNGV. CDR3 length: 16 amino acids. Here the CDR3 DNA reads TGTGCCAGCAGCTTACGTGACGGGGCCGGCACCGGGGAGCTGTTTTTT. Translation gives CASSLRDGAGTGELFF.

The chain carries TRBV15 and TRBJ2-5; no clear D gene. Germline CDR1 is LNHNV and CDR2 is YYDKDF (reference sequence). The CDR3 runs 14 residues. The V and J ends lost 2 bases and 1 base respectively, with 8 bases between them. Written as DNA, the CDR3 is TGTGCCACCAGCAGATTGACGGTCCAAGAGACCCAGTACTTC. Its protein is CATSRLTVQETQYF.

CDR3 nucleotide sequence: TGTGCCAGCTCATTCACAGGGGCCCAGCCCCAGCATTTT. Translated: CASSFTGAQPQHF. The chain has TRBV18 and TRBJ1-5, with TRBD1 identical over 7 bases. CDR3 size: 13 residues. Germline loops: CDR1 KGHSH, CDR2 LQKENI. With V trimmed by 5 bases and J by 7 bases, 5 bases remained unmatched. The full variable domain, in which reference TRBV18 and TRBJ1-5 provide the parts outside the CDR3, is NAGVMQNPRHLVRRRGQEARLRCSPMKGHSHVYWYRQLPEEGLKFMVYLQKENIIDESGMPKERFSAEFPKEGPSILRIQQVVRGDSAAYFCASSFTGAQPQHFGDGTRLSIL.

The chain recombines TRBV13 with TRBJ2-1; D is ambiguous. V was cut by 4 bases and J by 0 bases, with 10 bases left in between. The germline V gene encodes CDR1 PRHDT and CDR2 FYEKMQ (reference sequence). CDR3 length: 15 amino acids. CDR3 region: CASSSYSNSYNEQFF. DNA for the CDR3: TGTGCCAGCAGCTCGTACTCTAACTCCTACAATGAGCAGTTCTTC.

Only a few counts were recorded for this clone. CDR3 in amino acids: CASSTQGRTDNEQFF. The CDR3 DNA reads TGTGCCAGCAGCACGCAGGGTCGGACCGACAATGAGCAGTTCTTC. V gene TRBV7-9 combines with J gene TRBJ2-1, with D possibly TRBD1 on 5 matching bases. The CDR3 spans 15 residues. In germline, CDR1 is SEHNR, CDR2 FQNEAQ (reference sequence). V lost 5 bases to trimming and J lost 5 bases, with 16 bases between them.

V usage is TRBV18 and J usage is TRBJ2-1, with D tentatively TRBD1 (6 bases). V was cut by 4 bases and J by 2 bases, with 12 bases left in between. The germline V gene encodes CDR1 KGHSH and CDR2 LQKENI. This CDR3 spans 15 amino acids. DNA of the CDR3: TGTGCCAGCTCACTGGGGGCAGGAACCTACAATGAGCAGTTCTTC. This encodes CASSLGAGTYNEQFF.

This sequence joins TRBV6-5 and TRBJ1-5, with 7 bases matching TRBD1. The germline gives CDR1 MNHEY, CDR2 SVGAGI. V shed 8 bases, J shed 1 base, and the junction held 5 bases outside the gene matches. This CDR3 contains 14 residues. The CDR3 here is CASEDRPSNQPQHF. CDR3 DNA sequence: TGTGCCAGCGAGGACAGGCCCAGCAATCAGCCCCAGCATTTT.

This clone was seen a few times. The chain carries TRBV24-1 and TRBJ2-2; no definite D call. The V end lost 2 bases, the J end lost 2 bases, and 5 bases lay between the germline ends. Germline loops: CDR1 KGHDR, CDR2 SFDVKD. This CDR3 spans 14 amino acids. The CDR3 DNA is TGTGCCACCAGTGATTGGAGAAACACCGGGGAGCTGTTTTTT. Its translation: CATSDWRNTGELFF.

This chain connects TRBV10-3 to TRBJ2-1, with 8 bases matching TRBD1. With 6 bases clipped from V and 6 bases from J, the junction kept 7 bases outside the gene matches. The CDR3 contains 14 residues. Looked up from germline, CDR1 is ENHRY and CDR2 is SYGVKD. The chain's CDR3 is CAISLDRVGNEQFF. CDR3 sequence (DNA): TGTGCCATCAGCTTGGACAGGGTCGGCAATGAGCAGTTCTTC.

The chain is built from TRBV5-1 and TRBJ2-2; 7 nucleotides line up with TRBD2. Per germline, CDR1 SGHRS and CDR2 YFSETQ. The CDR3 is 15 amino acids. The junction had 4 bases not matched to a gene; V was cut back by 0 bases and J by 5 bases. The DNA of the CDR3 is TGCGCCAGCAGCTTGGGGACTAGGAGAACCGGGGAGCTGTTTTTT. This encodes CASSLGTRRTGELFF.

The chain is built from TRBV6-5 and TRBJ2-7, with 7 nucleotides matching TRBD1. The CDR3 covers 12 residues. With 5 bases clipped from V and 3 bases from J, the junction kept 1 base outside the gene matches. Germline lookup yields CDR1 MNHEY and CDR2 SVGAGI. The CDR3 sequence is CASSRQGYEQYF. The CDR3 DNA reads as TGTGCCAGCAGTCGACAGGGCTACGAGCAGTACTTC.

The rearrangement uses TRBV19 and TRBJ2-3, with TRBD2 as a possible D gene (6 bases). In germline, CDR1 is LNHDA, CDR2 SQIVND (reference sequence). The CDR3 extends over 14 amino acids. V was pared by 4 bases and J by 6 bases, with 14 bases between. In DNA, the CDR3 is TGTGCCAGTAGTACGGGACTTGACGGGGATACGCAGTATTTT. This gives the protein CASSTGLDGDTQYF.

This clone has just a few counts. This chain links TRBV4-2 with TRBJ2-3; tentatively, D is TRBD2 (7 bases). The length of the CDR3 is 17 residues. In germline, CDR1 is LGHNA, CDR2 YNFKEQ. Trimming removed 0 bases from V and 2 bases from J, with 15 bases in between. This CDR3 reads CASSQELSGGHTDTQYF. CDR3 nucleotide sequence: TGTGCCAGCAGCCAAGAGTTGTCGGGGGGACACACAGATACGCAGTATTTT.

This chain uses TRBV10-3 with TRBJ1-5, with D perhaps TRBD1 (6 bases). The CDR3 is 17 residues long. With 4 bases removed from V and 4 bases from J, the gap between germline ends came to 20 bases. Germline V gene sequence: CDR1 ENHRY, CDR2 SYGVKD. The DNA of the CDR3 is TGTGCCATCAGTGGAGGGGGGCCCGGGGGCGGGAATCAGCCCCAGCATTTT. Translated: CAISGGGPGGGNQPQHF.

The gene calls are TRBV19 and TRBJ2-4; D possibly corresponds to TRBD2 (6 bases). V dropped 5 bases and J dropped 0 bases, with 20 bases sitting between them. Germline V gene data show CDR1 as LNHDA and CDR2 as SQIVND (reference sequence). This CDR3 has 18 amino acids. The CDR3 coding sequence is TGTGCCAGTAGTCCTCTATCCGGGACTGGACTAGCCAAAAACATTCAGTACTTC. Protein sequence: CASSPLSGTGLAKNIQYF. Complete variable domain (other parts from reference TRBV19 and TRBJ2-4): DGGITQSPKYLFRKEGQNVTLSCEQNLNHDAMYWYRQDPGQGLRLIYYSQIVNDFQKGDIAEGYSVSREKKESFPLTVTSAQKNPTAFYLCASSPLSGTGLAKNIQYFGAGTRLSVL.

The table lists this clone with a few counts. The CDR3 nucleotides are TGTGCCAGCAGTTATGACCGTATGAACACTGAAGCTTTCTTT. Translation: CASSYDRMNTEAFF. This rearrangement joins TRBV2 to TRBJ1-1; D is uncertain. The CDR3 spans 14 residues. Trimming removed 5 bases from V and 0 bases from J, with 10 bases in between. The germline CDR1 and CDR2 sequences are SNHLY and FYNNEI.